This entry lists 3 T cell receptor beta chains sequenced from one sample in a study of control samples from healthy donors and cancer patients. Some clones are missing from TCRdb's copy, which holds only in-frame ones; the method was immunoSEQ multiplex PCR. The sample includes around 170,000 clones, approximately 94% seen only once; the top ten take 1.3% to 1.5%. Input material: blood. The source of these receptors is a man younger than 45 in good health.

The chain carries TRBV5-4 and TRBJ2-7; D uncertain. V dropped 1 base and J dropped 5 bases, with 10 bases sitting between them. The germline gives CDR1 SGHNT, CDR2 YYREEE (reference sequence). The CDR3 is 13 residues long. CDR3 sequence (DNA): TGTGCCAGCAGCTTGTCTGAACGCCACGAGCAGTACTTC. As protein: CASSLSERHEQYF.

The chain joins TRBV3-1 (or the pseudogene TRBV3-2) to TRBJ2-7; maybe TRBD2 (6 bases). This CDR3 is built from 15 residues. Germline V gives CDR1 LGHDT, CDR2 YNNKEL (reference sequence). Trimming took 1 base from V and 4 from J, leaving 14 bases between them. In nucleotides, the CDR3 is TGTGCCAGCAGCCAAGGTTCCGGGAGAGCGTACGAGCAGTACTTC. It is translated as CASSQGSGRAYEQYF.

On this clone: The identical CDR3 is also encoded by other nucleotide sequences in the sample. The chain carries TRBV11-2 and TRBJ2-5, with D hard to call. CDR1 is SGHAT and CDR2 is FQNNGV in the germline V gene. CDR3 size: 13 residues. V lost 1 base and J 5 bases, leaving 8 bases between the germline ends. Written as DNA, the CDR3 is TGTGCCAGCAGCTTAGTGGGCAGGGAGACCCAGTACTTC. Its translation is CASSLVGRETQYF.